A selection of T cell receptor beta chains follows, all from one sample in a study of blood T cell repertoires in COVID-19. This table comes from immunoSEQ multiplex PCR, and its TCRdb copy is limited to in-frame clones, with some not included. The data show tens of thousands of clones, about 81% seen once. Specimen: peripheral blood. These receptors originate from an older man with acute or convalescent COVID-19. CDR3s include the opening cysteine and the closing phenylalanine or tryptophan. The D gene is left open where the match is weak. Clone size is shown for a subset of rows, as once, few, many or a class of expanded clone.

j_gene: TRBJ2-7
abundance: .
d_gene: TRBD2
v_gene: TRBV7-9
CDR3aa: CASSLTLAGSYEQYF
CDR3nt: TGTGCCAGCAGCTTAACGCTAGCGGGTTCCTACGAGCAGTACTTC

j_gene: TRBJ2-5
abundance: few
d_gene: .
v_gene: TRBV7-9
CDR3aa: CASSSKPWDSTQYF
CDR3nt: TGTGCCAGCAGCTCCAAACCCTGGGACTCGACCCAGTACTTC

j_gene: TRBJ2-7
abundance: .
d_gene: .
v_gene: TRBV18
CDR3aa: CASSPSGGEQYF
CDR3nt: TGTGCCAGCTCACCGTCAGGAGGCGAGCAGTACTTC

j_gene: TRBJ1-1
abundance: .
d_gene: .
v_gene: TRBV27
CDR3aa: CASILLQLLTEAFF
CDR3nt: TGTGCCAGCATCTTGCTACAGTTGCTAACTGAAGCTTTCTTT

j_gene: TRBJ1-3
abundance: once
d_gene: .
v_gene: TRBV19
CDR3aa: CASKPGSTGNTIYF
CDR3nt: TGTGCCAGTAAGCCGGGGTCTACTGGAAACACCATATATTTT

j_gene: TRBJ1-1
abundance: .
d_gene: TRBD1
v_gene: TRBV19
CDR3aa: CASSRGQVFSEAFF
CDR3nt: TGTGCCAGTAGTAGGGGACAGGTTTTCTCTGAAGCTTTCTTT

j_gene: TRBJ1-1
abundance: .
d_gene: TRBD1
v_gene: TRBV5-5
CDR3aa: CASSLVPGQAGTEAFF
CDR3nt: TGTGCCAGCAGCTTGGTTCCCGGACAGGCGGGGACTGAAGCTTTCTTT

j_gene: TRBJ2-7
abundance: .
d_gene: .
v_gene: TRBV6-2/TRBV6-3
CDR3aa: CASSYMRSSYEQYF
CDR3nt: TGTGCCAGCAGTTACATGCGGTCCAGTTACGAGCAGTACTTC

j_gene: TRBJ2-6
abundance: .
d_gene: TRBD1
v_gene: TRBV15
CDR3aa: CATSREPGQGVLGANVLTF
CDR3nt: TGTGCCACCAGCAGAGAGCCGGGACAGGGGGTTCTGGGGGCCAACGTCCTGACTTTC

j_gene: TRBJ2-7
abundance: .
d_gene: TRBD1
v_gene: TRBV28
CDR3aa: CASISGTGVYEQYF
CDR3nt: TGTGCCAGCATCTCCGGGACAGGGGTATACGAGCAGTACTTC